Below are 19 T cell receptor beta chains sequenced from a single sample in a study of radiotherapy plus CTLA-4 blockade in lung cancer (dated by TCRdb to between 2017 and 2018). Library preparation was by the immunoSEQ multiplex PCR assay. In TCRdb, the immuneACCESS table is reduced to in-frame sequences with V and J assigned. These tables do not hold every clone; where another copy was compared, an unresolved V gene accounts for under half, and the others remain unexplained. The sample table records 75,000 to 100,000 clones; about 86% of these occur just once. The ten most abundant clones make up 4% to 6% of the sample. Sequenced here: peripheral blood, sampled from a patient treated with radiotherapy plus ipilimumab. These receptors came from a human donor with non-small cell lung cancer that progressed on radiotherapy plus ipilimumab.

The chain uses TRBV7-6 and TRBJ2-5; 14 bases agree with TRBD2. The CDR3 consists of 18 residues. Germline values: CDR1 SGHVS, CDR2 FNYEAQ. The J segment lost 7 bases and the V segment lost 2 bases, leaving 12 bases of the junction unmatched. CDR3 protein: CASSLQPAGTSGRGTQYF. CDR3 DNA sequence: TGTGCCAGCAGCTTACAGCCCGCCGGGACTAGCGGGAGAGGGACCCAGTACTTC.

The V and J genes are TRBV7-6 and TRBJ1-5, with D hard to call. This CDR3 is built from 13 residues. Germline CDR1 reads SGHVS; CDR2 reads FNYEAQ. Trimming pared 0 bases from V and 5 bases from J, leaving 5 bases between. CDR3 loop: CASSLAADQPQHF. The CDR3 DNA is TGTGCCAGCAGCTTAGCCGCGGATCAGCCCCAGCATTTT. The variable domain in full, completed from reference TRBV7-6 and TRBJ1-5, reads GAGVSQSPRYKVTKRGQDVALRCDPISGHVSLYWYRQALGQGPEFLTYFNYEAQQDKSGLPNDRFSAERPEGSISTLTIQRTEQRDSAMYRCASSLAADQPQHFGDGTRLSIL.

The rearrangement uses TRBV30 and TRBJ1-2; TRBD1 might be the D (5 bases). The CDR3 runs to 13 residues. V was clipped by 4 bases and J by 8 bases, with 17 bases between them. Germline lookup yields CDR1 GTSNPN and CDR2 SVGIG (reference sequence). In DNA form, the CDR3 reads TGTGCCTGGACGTGGGGACGAGGGGACGGCTACACCTTC. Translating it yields CAWTWGRGDGYTF.

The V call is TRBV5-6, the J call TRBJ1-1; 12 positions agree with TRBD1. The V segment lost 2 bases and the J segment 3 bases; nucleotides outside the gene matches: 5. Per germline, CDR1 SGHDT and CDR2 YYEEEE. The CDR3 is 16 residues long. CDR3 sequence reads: CASSFRDRGRYTEAFF. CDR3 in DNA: TGTGCCAGCAGCTTCCGGGACAGGGGGCGATACACTGAAGCTTTCTTT.

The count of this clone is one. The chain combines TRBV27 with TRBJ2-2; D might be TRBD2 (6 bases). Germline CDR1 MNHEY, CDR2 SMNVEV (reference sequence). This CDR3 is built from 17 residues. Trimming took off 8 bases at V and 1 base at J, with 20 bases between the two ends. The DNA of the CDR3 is TGTGCCAGCGGCACCTTGGGGAGTAGCGGGAACACCGGGGAGCTGTTTTTT. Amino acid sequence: CASGTLGSSGNTGELFF.

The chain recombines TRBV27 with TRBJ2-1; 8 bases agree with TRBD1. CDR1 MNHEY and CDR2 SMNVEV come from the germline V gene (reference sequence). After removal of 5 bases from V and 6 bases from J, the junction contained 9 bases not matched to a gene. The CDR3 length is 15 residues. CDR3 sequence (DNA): TGTGCCAGCAGTCTCAGGGGGCCCGCCCTCAATGAGCAGTTCTTC. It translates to CASSLRGPALNEQFF.

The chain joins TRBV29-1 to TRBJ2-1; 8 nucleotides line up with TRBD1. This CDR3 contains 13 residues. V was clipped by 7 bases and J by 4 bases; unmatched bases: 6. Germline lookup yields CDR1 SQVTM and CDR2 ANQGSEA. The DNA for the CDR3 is TGCAGCGGGACGGGACAGGCTTACAATGAGCAGTTCTTC. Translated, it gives CSGTGQAYNEQFF.

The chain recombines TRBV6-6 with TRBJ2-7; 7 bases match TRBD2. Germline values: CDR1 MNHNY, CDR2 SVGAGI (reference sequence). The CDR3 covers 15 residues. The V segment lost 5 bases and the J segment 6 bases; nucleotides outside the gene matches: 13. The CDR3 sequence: CASSPSGGVGIEQYF. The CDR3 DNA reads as TGTGCCAGCAGTCCTAGCGGAGGGGTGGGGATCGAGCAGTACTTC.

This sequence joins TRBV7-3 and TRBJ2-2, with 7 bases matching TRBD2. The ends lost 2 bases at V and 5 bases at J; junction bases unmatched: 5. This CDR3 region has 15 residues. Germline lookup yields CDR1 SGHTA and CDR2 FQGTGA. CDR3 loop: CASSLPSGGTGELFF. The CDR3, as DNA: TGTGCCAGCAGCTTACCTAGCGGCGGGACCGGGGAGCTGTTTTTT.

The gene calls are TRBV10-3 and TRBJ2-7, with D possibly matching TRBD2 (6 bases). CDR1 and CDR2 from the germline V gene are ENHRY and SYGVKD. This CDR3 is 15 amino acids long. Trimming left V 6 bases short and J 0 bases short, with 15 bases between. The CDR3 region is CAIRDQNGGSYEQYF. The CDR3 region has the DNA TGTGCCATCAGGGACCAGAACGGGGGCTCCTACGAGCAGTACTTC.

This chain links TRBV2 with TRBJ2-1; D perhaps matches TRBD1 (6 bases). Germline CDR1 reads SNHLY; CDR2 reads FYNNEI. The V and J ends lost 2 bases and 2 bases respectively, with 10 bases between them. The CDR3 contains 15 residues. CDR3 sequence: CASSEIGGPYNEQFF. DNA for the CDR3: TGTGCCAGCAGTGAAATTGGGGGCCCCTACAATGAGCAGTTCTTC.

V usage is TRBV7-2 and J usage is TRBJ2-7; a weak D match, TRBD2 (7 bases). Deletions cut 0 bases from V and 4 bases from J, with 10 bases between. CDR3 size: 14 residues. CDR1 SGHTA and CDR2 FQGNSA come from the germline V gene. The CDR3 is CASSLAGGRYEQYF. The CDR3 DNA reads TGTGCCAGCAGCTTAGCGGGGGGGCGGTACGAGCAGTACTTC. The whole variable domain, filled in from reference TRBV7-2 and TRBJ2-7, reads GAGVSQSPSNKVTEKGKDVELRCDPISGHTALYWYRQSLGQGLEFLIYFQGNSAPDKSGLPSDRFSAERTGGSVSTLTIQRTQQEDSAVYLCASSLAGGRYEQYFGPGTRLTVT.

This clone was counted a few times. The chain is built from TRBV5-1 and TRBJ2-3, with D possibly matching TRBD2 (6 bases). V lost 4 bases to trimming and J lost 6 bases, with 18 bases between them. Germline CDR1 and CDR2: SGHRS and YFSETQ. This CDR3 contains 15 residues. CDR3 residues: CASSTGTPVGDTQYF. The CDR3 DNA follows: TGCGCCAGCAGCACGGGGACTCCGGTAGGCGATACGCAGTATTTT.

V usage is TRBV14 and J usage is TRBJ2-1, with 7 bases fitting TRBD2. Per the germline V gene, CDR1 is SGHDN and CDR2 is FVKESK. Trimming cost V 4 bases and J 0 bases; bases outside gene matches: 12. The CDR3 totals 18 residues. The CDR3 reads CASSPSRLAAYSYNEQFF. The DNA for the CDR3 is TGTGCCAGCAGCCCTTCTAGGCTAGCGGCCTACTCCTACAATGAGCAGTTCTTC.

The DNA of the CDR3 is TGTGCCAGCAGATATGGCGGGGAGCTGTTTTTT. Translating gives CASRYGGELFF. This chain connects TRBV6-6 to TRBJ2-2; D gene uncertain. CDR1 is MNHNY, CDR2 SVGAGI, per germline (reference sequence). Trimming took 6 bases from V and 7 from J, leaving 6 bases between them. The CDR3 loop spans 11 amino acids.

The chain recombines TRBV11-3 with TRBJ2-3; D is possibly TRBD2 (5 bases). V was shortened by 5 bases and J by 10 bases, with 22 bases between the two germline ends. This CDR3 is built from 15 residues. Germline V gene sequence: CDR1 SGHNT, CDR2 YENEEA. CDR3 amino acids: CASSRGTSSGLSQYF. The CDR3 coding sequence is TGTGCCAGCAGCCGAGGAACGTCCTCGGGGTTGTCGCAGTATTTT.

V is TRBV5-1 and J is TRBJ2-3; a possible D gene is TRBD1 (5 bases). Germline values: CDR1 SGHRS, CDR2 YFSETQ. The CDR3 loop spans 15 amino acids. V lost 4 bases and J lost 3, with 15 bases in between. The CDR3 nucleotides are TGCGCCAGCAGCCCCAACAGGTTCGCTACAGATACGCAGTATTTT. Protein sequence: CASSPNRFATDTQYF.

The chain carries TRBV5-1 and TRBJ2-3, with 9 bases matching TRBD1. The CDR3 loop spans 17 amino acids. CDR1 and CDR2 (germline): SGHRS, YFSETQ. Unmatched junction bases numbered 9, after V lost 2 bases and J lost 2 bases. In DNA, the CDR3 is TGCGCCAGCAGCTTATTCGTGACAGGGGGATCCACAGATACGCAGTATTTT. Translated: CASSLFVTGGSTDTQYF.

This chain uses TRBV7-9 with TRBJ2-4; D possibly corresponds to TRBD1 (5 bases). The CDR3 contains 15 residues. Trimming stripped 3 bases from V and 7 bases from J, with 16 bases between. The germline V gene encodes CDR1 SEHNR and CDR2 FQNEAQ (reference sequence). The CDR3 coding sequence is TGTGCCAGCAGCTTCCTCCAGGGTTCGTATAACATTCAGTACTTC. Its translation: CASSFLQGSYNIQYF.